The present T cell receptor (beta chain) was sequenced within a study of blood T cell repertoires in COVID-19. Study summary: T cells, B-cell-depleted T cells, or PBMCs supplied cDNA or gDNA.

Methods used by the authors: Researchers report that nucleated cell counts were estimated from reference gene primer amplification. The protocol was immunoSEQ multiplex PCR, while the TCRdb copy is restricted to in-frame clones and leaves out a portion. From that table come the V and J calls and clone size; the DNA was used to work out D and trimming. The sample lists around 230,000 clones, just over 85% seen once, with about 4% in the top ten. The CDR3 consists of 19 residues. With 0 bases clipped from V and 0 bases from J, the junction kept 9 bases outside the gene matches. CDR1 SEHNR and CDR2 FQNEAQ come from the germline V gene (reference sequence).

Material for sequencing was PBMCs or T cells enriched from blood (not recorded which). The genes are TRBV7-9 and TRBJ1-5; TRBD1 aligns across 9 bases. The sequence was collected from a woman in her thirties or forties with acute COVID-19. This CDR3 reads CASSLAKGQGFYSNQPQHF. The CDR3 DNA follows: TGTGCCAGCAGCTTAGCTAAGGGACAGGGCTTCTATAGCAATCAGCCCCAGCATTTT.